This T cell receptor beta chain originates from a study of T cell changes during pregnancy in multiple sclerosis. CDR1 is GTSNPN, CDR2 SVGIG, per germline (reference sequence). This CDR3 contains 15 residues. Trimming cost V 1 base and J 2 bases, with 12 bases left between them. Sequenced by immunoSEQ multiplex PCR; TCRdb stores in-frame clones only, minus some. The data hold about 43,000 clones, with 90% observed a single time. The source was peripheral blood, collected in the second trimester of pregnancy. The rearrangement links TRBV30 to TRBJ1-3; D possibly corresponds to TRBD1 (5 bases). The receptor was derived from a female donor in good health, enrolled as a control in a pregnancy study. CDR3 residues: CAWSDGGSAGNTIYF. CDR3 DNA sequence: TGTGCCTGGAGTGACGGGGGTTCCGCTGGAAACACCATATATTTT. Full variable domain (remainder filled in from reference TRBV30 and TRBJ1-3): SQTIHQWPATLVQPVGSPLSLECTVEGTSNPNLYWYRQAAGRGLQLLFYSVGIGQISSEVPQNLSASRPQDRQFILSSKKLLLSDSGFYLCAWSDGGSAGNTIYFGEGSWLTVV.